The next 10 T cell receptor beta chains were all read from a single sample in a study of OX40 agonist ivuxolimab in advanced cancers. Only in-frame clones appear in the TCRdb table, and some are missing; sequencing was by immunoSEQ multiplex PCR. The sample records about 46,000 clones, approximately 89% being singletons. Material: CD4+ or CD8+ T cells sorted from blood, obtained in a trial of the OX40 agonist ivuxolimab. All receptors derive from an adult with an advanced solid tumor such as melanoma, head and neck, liver or kidney cancer.

The CDR3 protein is CASSLGPGGGNSPLHF. Written as DNA, the CDR3 is TGTGCCAGCAGCTTAGGTCCAGGGGGTGGGAATTCACCCCTCCACTTT. This chain connects TRBV11-2 to TRBJ1-6; the match to TRBD1 covers 7 bases. The CDR3 spans 16 residues. Per germline, CDR1 SGHAT and CDR2 FQNNGV. The trim removed 1 base at V and 7 bases at J, leaving 7 bases unmatched.

The sample holds one count of this clone. The chain links TRBV29-1 to TRBJ1-2; a possible D gene is TRBD1 (5 bases). V was clipped by 0 bases and J by 5 bases, with 13 bases between them. The CDR3 loop spans 14 amino acids. In germline, CDR1 is SQVTM, CDR2 ANQGSEA. CDR3: CSVEERATAYGYTF. In DNA form, the CDR3 reads TGCAGCGTTGAAGAGCGAGCGACAGCTTATGGCTACACCTTC.

The chain recombines TRBV6-5 with TRBJ2-3, with 7 bases fitting TRBD1. Per the germline V gene, CDR1 is MNHEY and CDR2 is SVGAGI. With 5 bases clipped from V and 0 bases from J, the junction kept 5 bases outside the gene matches. The CDR3 has 15 amino acids. CDR3 nucleotide sequence: TGTGCCAGCAGTAAAGGGACAGACAGCACAGATACGCAGTATTTT. Protein sequence: CASSKGTDSTDTQYF.

The V and J genes are TRBV5-4 and TRBJ1-6; D ambiguous. CDR1 is SGHNT, CDR2 YYREEE, per germline (reference sequence). The CDR3 sequence is 15 residues long. Trimming left V 3 bases short and J 4 bases short, with 11 bases between. CDR3 nucleotides: TGTGCCAGCAGCTCCCCAGACGCTTATAATTCACCCCTCCACTTT. It is translated as CASSSPDAYNSPLHF.

CDR3 nucleotide sequence: TGTGCCAGCAGCATCTACGGGACTAGCGGGAGGAATGAGCAGTTCTTC. Translated, it gives CASSIYGTSGRNEQFF. The J gene is TRBJ2-1, the V gene TRBV9, with 15 positions matching TRBD2. With V trimmed by 4 bases and J by 7 bases, 6 bases remained unmatched. Germline V lookup: CDR1 SGDLS, CDR2 YYNGEE. The CDR3 runs 16 residues.

The V and J genes are TRBV28 and TRBJ1-1; D might be TRBD1 (5 bases). The CDR3 spans 12 residues. Germline-derived CDR1 and CDR2 are MDHEN and SYDVKM. Trimming stripped 6 bases from V and 3 bases from J, with 8 bases between. CDR3 loop: CASRKGYTEAFF. As DNA, the CDR3 is TGTGCCAGCAGGAAGGGGTACACTGAAGCTTTCTTT.

V usage is TRBV7-2 and J usage is TRBJ2-7; 9 nucleotides line up with TRBD2. Germline loops: CDR1 SGHTA, CDR2 FQGNSA. CDR3 length: 15 residues. V lost 3 bases to trimming and J lost 1 base; unmatched junction nucleotides: 4. The CDR3 bases are TGTGCCAGCAGCTTTAGCGGGGGACCTTCCTACGAGCAGTACTTC. It translates to CASSFSGGPSYEQYF.

The gene calls are TRBV6-5 and TRBJ2-7, with D hard to call. V was trimmed by 9 bases and J by 3 bases, leaving 18 bases between them. The CDR3 spans 14 residues. Looked up from germline, CDR1 is MNHEY and CDR2 is SVGAGI. CDR3 in amino acids: CARKLRNACYEQYF. CDR3 nucleotide sequence: TGTGCCAGAAAGTTAAGGAACGCTTGCTACGAGCAGTACTTC.

The gene calls are TRBV19 and TRBJ2-5; D call uncertain. Between the trimmed V and J ends, which lost 3 bases and 4 bases, there was a span of 9 bases. This CDR3 is built from 13 residues. CDR1 and CDR2 (germline): LNHDA, SQIVND (reference sequence). In nucleotides, the CDR3 is TGTGCCAGTAGTATTGGGCCTATAGAGACCCAGTACTTC. This gives the protein CASSIGPIETQYF.

This chain uses TRBV27 with TRBJ2-7, with 11 bases identical to TRBD1. The CDR3 length is 13 residues. V lost 5 bases and J lost 6; bases outside the gene matches: 3. CDR1 and CDR2 (germline): MNHEY, SMNVEV (reference sequence). CDR3 sequence (DNA): TGTGCCAGCAGTACAGGGACAGGGGGCGAGCAGTACTTC. This codes for CASSTGTGGEQYF.